The next 15 T cell receptor beta chains were all read from a single sample in a study of cytomegalovirus exposure and HLA in healthy donors (dated by TCRdb to about 2017). Library preparation employed the immunoSEQ multiplex PCR assay. For the multiplex PCR, a mixture combining 60 forward primers for TCR Vbeta segments and 13 reverse primers for TCR Jbeta segments was used. Held by TCRdb, this immuneACCESS table contains in-frame sequences only and omits some clones. Under half of the omission traces to an unresolved V gene where checked; the cause of the rest is unknown. The sample table gives around 140,000 clones. The ten most abundant clones make up 0.75% to 1% of the sample. Specimen: PBMCs. The source of these receptors is a male donor in good health and CMV-seronegative.

The chain combines TRBV20-1 with TRBJ2-3; 7 positions match TRBD1. The CDR3 sequence is 11 residues long. The germline V gene has CDR1 DFQATT and CDR2 SNEGSKA (reference sequence). The ends lost 2 bases at V and 9 bases at J; junction bases unmatched: 2. The CDR3 reads CSARRQGTQYF. CDR3 nucleotide sequence: TGCAGTGCTAGAAGACAGGGCACGCAGTATTTT.

The chain uses TRBV4-2 and TRBJ2-2; no definite D call. Trimming removed 1 base at V and 1 base at J, with 10 bases between. Germline V gene lookup returns CDR1 LGHNA and CDR2 YNFKEQ. CDR3 length: 16 residues. The CDR3: CASSQGVGWNTGELFF. In nucleotides, the CDR3 is TGTGCCAGCAGCCAAGGCGTCGGGTGGAACACCGGGGAGCTGTTTTTT.

The rearrangement joins TRBV9 to TRBJ2-3; TRBD1 is a possible D gene (5 bases). With 4 bases removed from V and 0 bases from J, the gap between germline ends came to 9 bases. Germline V gene data show CDR1 as SGDLS and CDR2 as YYNGEE. The CDR3 consists of 14 residues. The DNA of the CDR3 is TGTGCCAGCAGCCCAGGACACAGCACAGATACGCAGTATTTT. Translation gives CASSPGHSTDTQYF.

The rearrangement links TRBV30 to TRBJ2-3; 11 bases are a match to TRBD2. V lost 5 bases and J lost 0; bases outside the gene matches: 4. The V gene's germline CDR1 is GTSNPN and CDR2 SVGIG (reference sequence). This CDR3 is built from 15 residues. The chain's CDR3 is CAWGTSGPSTDTQYF. The CDR3 nucleotides are TGTGCCTGGGGGACTAGCGGACCTAGCACAGATACGCAGTATTTT.

The J gene is TRBJ1-5, the V gene TRBV28; D is undetermined. Germline V gene data show CDR1 as MDHEN and CDR2 as SYDVKM. V was pared by 3 bases and J by 5 bases, with 5 bases between. The CDR3 has 12 amino acids. CDR3 coding DNA: TGTGCCAGCAGTTTCCTACATCAGCCCCAGCATTTT. Translating it yields CASSFLHQPQHF.

The chain uses TRBV27 and TRBJ1-2, with 7 bases aligning to TRBD1. Germline V gene lookup returns CDR1 MNHEY and CDR2 SMNVEV (reference sequence). The V and J ends lost 4 bases and 4 bases, in that order; junction bases with no gene match: 6. The CDR3 runs to 14 residues. The CDR3 here is CASSSEGATYGYTF. DNA of the CDR3: TGTGCCAGCAGTTCCGAGGGGGCCACCTATGGCTACACCTTC.

J is TRBJ1-3 and V is TRBV5-1; perhaps TRBD1 as D (6 bases). CDR1 SGHRS and CDR2 YFSETQ come from the germline V gene. Trimming pared 0 bases from V and 0 bases from J, leaving 13 bases between. The CDR3 loop spans 17 amino acids. The chain's CDR3 is CASSLGGPGRSGNTIYF. The CDR3 DNA follows: TGCGCCAGCAGCTTGGGGGGGCCGGGGCGCTCTGGAAACACCATATATTTT.

V usage is TRBV19 and J usage is TRBJ1-5; 8 bases fit TRBD1. Germline V lookup: CDR1 LNHDA, CDR2 SQIVND (reference sequence). The V segment lost 5 bases and the J segment 2 bases; nucleotides outside the gene matches: 2. The CDR3 spans 14 residues. The CDR3 DNA follows: TGTGCCAGTAGTCCAGGGGGCGGCAATCAGCCCCAGCATTTT. Its protein product is CASSPGGGNQPQHF.

This clone counts as medium-sized by frequency. The chain uses TRBV12-5 and TRBJ1-2, with a weak D call TRBD1 (5 bases). Trimming removed 5 bases from V and 8 bases from J, with 9 bases in between. CDR1 is LGHNT and CDR2 is FRNRAP in the germline V gene. The CDR3 loop spans 11 amino acids. CDR3 nucleotide sequence: TGTGCTAGTGGTGGACAAGAAGGCTACACCTTC. Its translation is CASGGQEGYTF.

V is TRBV19 and J is TRBJ2-7, with TRBD2 matching over 10 bases. This CDR3 is built from 15 residues. The ends lost 2 bases at V and 3 bases at J; junction bases unmatched: 4. Germline V gene sequence: CDR1 LNHDA, CDR2 SQIVND (reference sequence). CDR3 residues: CASSISSGRYYEQYF. The CDR3 bases are TGTGCCAGTAGTATAAGTAGCGGGAGGTACTACGAGCAGTACTTC. The full variable domain, completed using reference TRBV19 and TRBJ2-7, is DGGITQSPKYLFRKEGQNVTLSCEQNLNHDAMYWYRQDPGQGLRLIYYSQIVNDFQKGDIAEGYSVSREKKESFPLTVTSAQKNPTAFYLCASSISSGRYYEQYFGPGTRLTVT.

On this clone itself: In the same sample, other DNA sequences code for this CDR3. The gene calls are TRBV29-1 and TRBJ2-7, with 8 bases that match TRBD1. Germline trimming cut 7 bases from V and 1 base from J; bases unmatched to any gene: 9. The CDR3 spans 14 residues. The V gene's germline CDR1 is SQVTM and CDR2 ANQGSEA. The CDR3, as DNA: TGCAGCGCTCAAGACAGGGGCCGGTCCTACGAGCAGTACTTC. This translates into CSAQDRGRSYEQYF.

The genes are TRBV5-4 and TRBJ2-3; 13 bases fit TRBD2. Germline V gives CDR1 SGHNT, CDR2 YYREEE (reference sequence). The V segment lost 4 bases and the J segment 4 bases; nucleotides outside the gene matches: 6. This CDR3 is 16 amino acids long. CDR3 nucleotide sequence: TGTGCCAGCAGCGTCACTAGCGGGAGGGTGGCAGATACGCAGTATTTT. Translated, it gives CASSVTSGRVADTQYF.

The chain links TRBV28 to TRBJ2-5; no reliable D call. The CDR3 contains 15 residues. The V and J ends lost 8 bases and 4 bases respectively, with 20 bases between them. Looked up from germline, CDR1 is MDHEN and CDR2 is SYDVKM. In nucleotides, the CDR3 is TGTGCCAGCTCTTCTTTATGGCTTGCTTCAGAGACCCAGTACTTC. It specifies CASSSLWLASETQYF.

The chain's CDR3 is CSVSRGHNQPQHF. For the CDR3, the DNA is TGCAGCGTTTCCAGGGGGCATAATCAGCCCCAGCATTTT. The chain links TRBV29-1 to TRBJ1-5; the match to TRBD1 covers 8 bases. CDR1 SQVTM and CDR2 ANQGSEA come from the germline V gene. Trimming at V came to 5 bases and at J to 4 bases, leaving 4 bases not matched to a gene. This CDR3 is 13 amino acids long.

The chain has TRBV9 and TRBJ2-1, with 10 bases that match TRBD2. Trimming cost V 5 bases and J 8 bases; bases outside gene matches: 10. The CDR3 loop spans 15 amino acids. The germline CDR1 and CDR2 sequences are SGDLS and YYNGEE. CDR3 residues: CASSPKRGGYDEQFF. For the CDR3, the DNA is TGTGCCAGCAGTCCTAAGCGGGGGGGCTATGATGAGCAGTTCTTC.